Below, one T cell receptor (beta chain) is given with its context. Sample-barcoded 5' priming and a J-beta primer mix drove a second PCR of about 6 to 12 cycles. Using its own MiXCR run on the 5' RACE reads, TCRdb lists one record per CDR3 protein. The table has 1.5 million to 2 million distinct CDR3 sequences, about 35% seen once; the top ten hold around 10%. The sample comes from a study of blood T cells in healthy people across ages. Germline V gives CDR1 PRHDT, CDR2 FYEKMQ (reference sequence). The length of the CDR3 is 17 residues. The chain couples TRBV13 to TRBJ2-4; 9 bases map to TRBD1. The J call may be faulty, since TRBJ2-7 better matches the DNA end. Sequenced input: blood. The origin of this receptor is a woman in her 30s in good health. The CDR3 loop reads CASSLFRGRDRVIEQYF. The CDR3 DNA reads TGTGCCAGCAGCTTATTCAGAGGCCGGGACAGGGTTATCGAGCAGTACTTC.